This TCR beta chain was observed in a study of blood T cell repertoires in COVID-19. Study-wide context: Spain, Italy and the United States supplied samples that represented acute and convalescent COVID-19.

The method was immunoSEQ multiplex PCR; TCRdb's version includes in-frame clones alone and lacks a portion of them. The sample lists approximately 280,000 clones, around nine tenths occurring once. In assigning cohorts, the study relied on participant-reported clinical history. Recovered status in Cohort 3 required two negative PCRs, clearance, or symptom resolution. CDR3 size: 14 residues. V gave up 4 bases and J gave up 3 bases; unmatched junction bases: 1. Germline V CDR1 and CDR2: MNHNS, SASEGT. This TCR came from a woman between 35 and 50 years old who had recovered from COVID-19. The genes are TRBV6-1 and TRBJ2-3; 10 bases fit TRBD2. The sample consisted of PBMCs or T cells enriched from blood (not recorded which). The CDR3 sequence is CASSVAGGTDTQYF. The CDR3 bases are TGTGCCAGCAGTGTAGCGGGAGGAACAGATACGCAGTATTTT.